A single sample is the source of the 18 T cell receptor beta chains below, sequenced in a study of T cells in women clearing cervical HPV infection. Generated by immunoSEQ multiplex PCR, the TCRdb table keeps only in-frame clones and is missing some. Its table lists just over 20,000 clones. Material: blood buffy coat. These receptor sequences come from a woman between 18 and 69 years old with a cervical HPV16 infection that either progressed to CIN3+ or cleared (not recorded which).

Incomplete CDR3 DNA: TGTGCCAGTAGTATAATACAGGGGAGTGGT. This translates into CASSIIQGSG. The whole CDR3 region reads CASSIIQGSGQYF. This chain links TRBV19 with TRBJ2-4, with 7 bases identical to TRBD1. The read terminates 3 residues ahead of where the CDR3 ends, so the germline J gene completes it. Germline CDR1 and CDR2: LNHDA and SQIVND (reference sequence). This CDR3 contains 13 residues. The full variable domain, its missing parts supplied by reference TRBV19 and TRBJ2-4, is DGGITQSPKYLFRKEGQNVTLSCEQNLNHDAMYWYRQDPGQGLRLIYYSQIVNDFQKGDIAEGYSVSREKKESFPLTVTSAQKNPTAFYLCASSIIQGSGQYFGAGTRLSVL.

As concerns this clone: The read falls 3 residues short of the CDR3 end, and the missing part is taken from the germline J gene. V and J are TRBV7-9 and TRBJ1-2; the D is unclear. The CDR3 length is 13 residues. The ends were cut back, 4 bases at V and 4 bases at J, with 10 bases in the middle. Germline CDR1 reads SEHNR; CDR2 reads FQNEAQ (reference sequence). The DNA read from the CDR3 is TGTGCCAGCAGCTCAGTTGCTCCCTATGGC. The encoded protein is CASSSVAPYG. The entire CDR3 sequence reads CASSSVAPYGYTF.

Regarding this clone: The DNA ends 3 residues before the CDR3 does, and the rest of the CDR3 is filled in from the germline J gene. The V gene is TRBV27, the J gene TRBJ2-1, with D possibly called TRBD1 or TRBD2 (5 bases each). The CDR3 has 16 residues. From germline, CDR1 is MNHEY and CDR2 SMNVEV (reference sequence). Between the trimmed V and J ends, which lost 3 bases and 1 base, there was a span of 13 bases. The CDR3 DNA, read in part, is TGTGCCAGCAGTTTTTCTCTAGGGGAGTCCTACAATGAG. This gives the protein CASSFSLGESYNE. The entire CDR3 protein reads CASSFSLGESYNEQFF.

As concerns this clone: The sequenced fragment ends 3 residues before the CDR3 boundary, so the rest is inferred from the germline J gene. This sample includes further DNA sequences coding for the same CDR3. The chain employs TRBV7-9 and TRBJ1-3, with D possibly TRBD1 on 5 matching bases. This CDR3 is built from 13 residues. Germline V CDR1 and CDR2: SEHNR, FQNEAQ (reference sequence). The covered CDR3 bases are TGTGCCAGCAGCTTAAGACAGTCGAACGCT. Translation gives CASSLRQSNA. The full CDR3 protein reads CASSLRQSNAIYF.

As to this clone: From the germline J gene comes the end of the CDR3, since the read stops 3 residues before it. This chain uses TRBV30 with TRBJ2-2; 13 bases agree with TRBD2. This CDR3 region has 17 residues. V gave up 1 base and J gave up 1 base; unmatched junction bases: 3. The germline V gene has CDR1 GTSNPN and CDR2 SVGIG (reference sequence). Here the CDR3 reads CAWSAGLAGLNTGELFF. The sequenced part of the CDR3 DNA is TGTGCCTGGAGTGCGGGACTAGCGGGGCTGAACACCGGGGAG.

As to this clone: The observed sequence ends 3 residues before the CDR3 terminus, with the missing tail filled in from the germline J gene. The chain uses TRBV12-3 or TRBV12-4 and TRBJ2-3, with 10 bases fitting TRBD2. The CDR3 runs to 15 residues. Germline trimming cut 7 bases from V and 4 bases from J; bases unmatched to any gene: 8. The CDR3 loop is CASNPGLAIPDTQYF. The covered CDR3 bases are TGTGCCAGCAATCCGGGACTAGCGATCCCAGATACG.

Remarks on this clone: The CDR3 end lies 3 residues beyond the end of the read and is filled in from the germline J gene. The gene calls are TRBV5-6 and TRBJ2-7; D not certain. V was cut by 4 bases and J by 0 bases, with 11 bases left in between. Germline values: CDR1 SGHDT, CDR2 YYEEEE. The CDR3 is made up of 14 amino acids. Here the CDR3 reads CASSPLPLSYEQYF. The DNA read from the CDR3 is TGTGCCAGCAGCCCATTACCACTCTCCTACGAG. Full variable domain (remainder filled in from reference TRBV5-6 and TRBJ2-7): DAGVTQSPTHLIKTRGQQVTLRCSPKSGHDTVSWYQQALGQGPQFIFQYYEEEERQRGNFPDRFSGHQFPNYSSELNVNALLLGDSALYLCASSPLPLSYEQYFGPGTRLTVT.

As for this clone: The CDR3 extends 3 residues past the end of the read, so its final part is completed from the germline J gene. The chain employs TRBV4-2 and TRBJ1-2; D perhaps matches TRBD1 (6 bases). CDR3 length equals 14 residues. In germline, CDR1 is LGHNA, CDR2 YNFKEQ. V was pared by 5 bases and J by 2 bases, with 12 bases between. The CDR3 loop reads CASSAPGVNYGYTF. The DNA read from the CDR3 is TGTGCCAGCAGCGCCCCAGGGGTGAACTATGGC.

Partial CDR3 DNA: TGTGCCAGCAGTGAAGCGCGAACAGCCAACACTGAA. Protein: CASSEARTANTE. The whole CDR3 is CASSEARTANTEAFF. The J gene is TRBJ1-1, the V gene TRBV2; no firm D call. From the germline J gene comes the end of the CDR3, since the read stops 3 residues before it. Germline V gives CDR1 SNHLY, CDR2 FYNNEI. V gave up 0 bases and J gave up 2 bases, with 10 bases separating them. The CDR3 is made up of 15 amino acids.

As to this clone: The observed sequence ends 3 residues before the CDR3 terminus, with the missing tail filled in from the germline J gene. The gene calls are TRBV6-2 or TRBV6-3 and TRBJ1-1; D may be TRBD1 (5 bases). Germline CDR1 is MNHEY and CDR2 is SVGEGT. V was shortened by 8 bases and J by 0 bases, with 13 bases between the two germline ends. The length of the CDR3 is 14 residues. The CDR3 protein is CASCWGGVNTEAFF. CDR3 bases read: TGTGCCAGCTGTTGGGGGGGAGTGAACACTGAA.

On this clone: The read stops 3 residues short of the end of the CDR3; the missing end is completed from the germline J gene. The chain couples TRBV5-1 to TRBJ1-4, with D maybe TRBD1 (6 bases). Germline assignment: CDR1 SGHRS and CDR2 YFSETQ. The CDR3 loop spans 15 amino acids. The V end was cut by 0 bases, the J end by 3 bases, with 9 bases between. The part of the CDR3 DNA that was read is TGCGCCAGCAGCTTGGTTGGGGGCGCTAATGAAAAA. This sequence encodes CASSLVGGANEK. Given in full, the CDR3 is CASSLVGGANEKLFF.

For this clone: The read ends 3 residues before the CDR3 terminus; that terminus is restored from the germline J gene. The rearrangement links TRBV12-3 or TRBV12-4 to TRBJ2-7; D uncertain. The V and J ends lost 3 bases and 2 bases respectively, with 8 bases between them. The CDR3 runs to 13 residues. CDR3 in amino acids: CASSLQSAYEQYF. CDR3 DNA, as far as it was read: TGTGCCAGCAGTTTGCAGAGTGCCTACGAG.

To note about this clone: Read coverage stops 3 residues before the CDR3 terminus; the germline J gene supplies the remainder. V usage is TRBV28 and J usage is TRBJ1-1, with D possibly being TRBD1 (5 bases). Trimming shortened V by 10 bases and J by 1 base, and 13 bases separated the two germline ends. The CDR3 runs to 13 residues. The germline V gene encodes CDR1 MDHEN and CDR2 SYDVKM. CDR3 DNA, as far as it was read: TGTGCCATCTCGACGCAGGGGAACACTGAA. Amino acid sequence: CAISTQGNTE. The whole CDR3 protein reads CAISTQGNTEAFF. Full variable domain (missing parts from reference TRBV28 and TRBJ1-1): DVKVTQSSRYLVKRTGEKVFLECVQDMDHENMFWYRQDPGLGLRLIYFSYDVKMKEKGDIPEGYSVSREKKERFSLILESASTNQTSMYLCAISTQGNTEAFFGQGTRLTVV.

CDR3 sequence: CATSRTVGNQPQHF. The sequenced CDR3 bases are TGTGCCACCAGCAGGACAGTAGGCAATCAGCCC. The chain has TRBV15 and TRBJ1-5; TRBD1 might be the D (5 bases). The sequenced fragment ends 3 residues before the CDR3 boundary, so the rest is inferred from the germline J gene. CDR1 and CDR2 from the germline V gene are LNHNV and YYDKDF (reference sequence). Trimming left V 3 bases short and J 2 bases short, with 8 bases between. This CDR3 has 14 amino acids.

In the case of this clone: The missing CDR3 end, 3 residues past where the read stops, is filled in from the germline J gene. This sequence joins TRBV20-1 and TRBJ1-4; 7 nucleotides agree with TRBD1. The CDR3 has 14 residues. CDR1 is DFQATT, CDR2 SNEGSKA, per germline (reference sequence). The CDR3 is CSAYKSGQVSPLFF. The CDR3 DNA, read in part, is TGCAGTGCTTACAAAAGTGGACAGGTCTCCCCA.

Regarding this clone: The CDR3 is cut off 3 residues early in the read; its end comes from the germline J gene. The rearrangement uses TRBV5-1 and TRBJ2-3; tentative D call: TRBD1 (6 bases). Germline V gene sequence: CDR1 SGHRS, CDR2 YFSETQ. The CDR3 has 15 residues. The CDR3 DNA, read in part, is TGCGCCAGCAGCTCAGAAGGGGGACCCCAAGAGACG. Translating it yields CASSSEGGPQET. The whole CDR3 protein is CASSSEGGPQETQYF.

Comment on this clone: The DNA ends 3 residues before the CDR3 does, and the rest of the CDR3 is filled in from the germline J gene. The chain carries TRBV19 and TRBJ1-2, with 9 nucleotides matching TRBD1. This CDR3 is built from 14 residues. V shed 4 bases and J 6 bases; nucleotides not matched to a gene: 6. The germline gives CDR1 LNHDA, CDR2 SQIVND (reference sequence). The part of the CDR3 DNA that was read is TGTGCCAGTAGTACCACCGGGACAGGGAATGGC. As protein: CASSTTGTGNG. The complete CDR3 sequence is CASSTTGTGNGYTF.

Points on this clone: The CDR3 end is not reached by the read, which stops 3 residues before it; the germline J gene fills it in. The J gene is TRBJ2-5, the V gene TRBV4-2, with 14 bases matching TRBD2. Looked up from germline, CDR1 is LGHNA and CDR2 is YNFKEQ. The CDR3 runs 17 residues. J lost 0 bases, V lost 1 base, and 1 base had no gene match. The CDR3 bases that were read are TGTGCCAGCAGCCAAGGGACTAGCGGGGGGTACCAAGAGACC. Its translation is CASSQGTSGGYQET. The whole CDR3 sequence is CASSQGTSGGYQETQYF.